This is a list of T cell receptor beta chains from one sample in a study of cytomegalovirus exposure and HLA in healthy donors. Here immunoSEQ multiplex PCR was the method, and the copy in TCRdb shows in-frame clones only, minus some. There are tens of thousands of clones in the sample; more than 70% occur only once, and around 3.4% lies in the top ten. Material: PBMCs. The receptor source for this set is a man younger than 45 in good health and CMV-seronegative. CDR3s include the opening cysteine and the closing phenylalanine or tryptophan. Each record gives: D gene, V gene, J gene, clone size, CDR3 protein, CDR3 DNA. The D gene is left open where the match is weak. Some rows have no size entry. The others give once, few or many, or a class for an expanded clone.

D: TRBD1; V: TRBV6-1; J: TRBJ1-1; size: NA; CDR3: CASRIDRVNTEAFF; DNA: TGTGCCAGCAGAATAGACAGGGTCAACACTGAAGCTTTCTTT
D: TRBD1; V: TRBV5-6; J: TRBJ1-4; size: NA; CDR3: CASSLGRDSFATNEKLFF; DNA: TGTGCCAGCAGCTTGGGCCGGGACAGCTTTGCAACTAATGAAAAACTGTTTTTT
D: NA; V: TRBV19; J: TRBJ1-5; size: NA; CDR3: CASCSNRNQPQHF; DNA: TGTGCCAGTTGTTCTAACAGGAATCAGCCCCAGCATTTT
D: TRBD2; V: TRBV6-1; J: TRBJ2-1; size: few; CDR3: CASTTSGSGNEQFF; DNA: TGTGCCAGCACAACTAGCGGGAGCGGCAATGAGCAGTTCTTC
D: NA; V: TRBV25-1; J: TRBJ1-2; size: NA; CDR3: CASSSRDSRGYTF; DNA: TGTGCCAGCAGTAGCAGGGACTCACGGGGCTACACCTTC
D: NA; V: TRBV10-3; J: TRBJ1-5; size: NA; CDR3: CAISDPAGLFGQPQHF; DNA: TGTGCCATCAGTGACCCGGCCGGCTTGTTTGGACAGCCTCAGCATTTT
D: TRBD1; V: TRBV5-1; J: TRBJ1-3; size: NA; CDR3: CASTTQGALGNTIYF; DNA: TGCGCCAGCACCACACAGGGGGCACTTGGAAACACCATATATTTT
D: TRBD1; V: TRBV7-2; J: TRBJ1-2; size: NA; CDR3: CASSLRGQIGYTF; DNA: TGTGCCAGCAGCTTAAGGGGACAGATTGGCTACACCTTC
D: TRBD1; V: TRBV4-2; J: TRBJ2-1; size: NA; CDR3: CASSGQGSYNEQFF; DNA: TGTGCCAGCAGCGGACAGGGCTCCTACAATGAGCAGTTCTTC
D: NA; V: TRBV7-2; J: TRBJ2-1; size: NA; CDR3: CASSLGPTQFF; DNA: TGTGCCAGCAGCTTAGGGCCAACGCAGTTCTTC
D: TRBD1; V: TRBV2; J: TRBJ2-5; size: NA; CDR3: CASMGQGGETQYF; DNA: TGTGCCAGCATGGGACAGGGTGGGGAGACCCAGTACTTC
D: NA; V: TRBV29-1; J: TRBJ1-1; size: NA; CDR3: CSSWGGRNTEAFF; DNA: TGCAGCTCCTGGGGGGGCAGAAACACTGAAGCTTTCTTT